The 31 T cell receptor beta chains in this list originate from one sample, sequenced in a study of blood T cell repertoires in COVID-19 (dated by TCRdb to about 2020). Libraries came from the immunoSEQ multiplex PCR assay. TCRdb obtained this table from immuneACCESS and retained in-frame rearrangements with V and J assigned. These tables miss some clones; where compared with another copy, unresolved V genes account for less than half of the shortfall, and the remainder is unexplained. The sample profile shows about 360,000 clones; more than 75% of them were found once. The ten biggest clones cover 3% of the sample. The sample was peripheral blood. The receptors were sampled from a human donor in a cohort sampled during active COVID-19.

V and J are TRBV7-3 and TRBJ1-3; TRBD1 aligns across 8 bases. The V gene's germline CDR1 is SGHTA and CDR2 FQGTGA. Trimming took 0 bases from V and 1 from J; bases not matched to a gene: 8. The CDR3 is made up of 18 amino acids. The CDR3 DNA reads as TGTGCCAGCAGCTTAACGTTGGGCAGGGGGCCGTCTGGAAACACCATATATTTT. Translating it yields CASSLTLGRGPSGNTIYF.

V usage is TRBV6-5 and J usage is TRBJ2-3; D gene ambiguous. The CDR3 length is 12 residues. V was cut by 10 bases and J by 2 bases, with 10 bases left in between. CDR1 MNHEY and CDR2 SVGAGI come from the germline V gene. CDR3 DNA: TGTGCCACCGCGCTCTCCACAGATACGCAGTATTTT. Its translation: CATALSTDTQYF.

The chain combines TRBV27 with TRBJ1-5; D remains ambiguous. Trimming removed 3 bases at V and 6 bases at J, with 9 bases between. The CDR3 has 13 amino acids. The germline CDR1 and CDR2 sequences are MNHEY and SMNVEV (reference sequence). This chain's CDR3 is CASSLGHFQPQHF. The CDR3 region has the DNA TGTGCCAGCAGTTTGGGCCACTTTCAGCCCCAGCATTTT.

This clone was seen more than once but under ten times. The chain combines TRBV5-6 with TRBJ2-1, with TRBD2 identical over 8 bases. There are 17 residues in the CDR3. V lost 0 bases, J lost 0 bases, and 5 bases stayed unmatched. The germline V gene encodes CDR1 SGHDT and CDR2 YYEEEE. CDR3 in DNA: TGTGCCAGCAGCTTGGCCTCGGGAGGGTTCTCCTACAATGAGCAGTTCTTC. Translated: CASSLASGGFSYNEQFF.

The chain carries TRBV4-2 and TRBJ1-2; 8 bases are a match to TRBD1. The CDR3 sequence is 17 residues long. Germline assignment: CDR1 LGHNA and CDR2 YNFKEQ. The ends lost 0 bases at V and 4 bases at J; junction bases unmatched: 10. The CDR3 region has the DNA TGTGCCAGCAGCCAAGAACCTTCAGGGGGCGCTACCTATGGCTACACCTTC. This codes for CASSQEPSGGATYGYTF.

The chain recombines TRBV30 with TRBJ2-1; the D is unclear. Per the germline V gene, CDR1 is GTSNPN and CDR2 is SVGIG (reference sequence). Trimming cost V 0 bases and J 10 bases, with 13 bases left between them. This CDR3 is 13 amino acids long. Here the CDR3 reads CAWSVKALGEQFF. In nucleotides, the CDR3 is TGTGCCTGGAGTGTTAAGGCTCTCGGGGAGCAGTTCTTC.

V and J are TRBV2 and TRBJ2-1, with 10 bases aligning to TRBD2. Trimming removed 6 bases from V and 8 bases from J; junction bases left unmatched: 16. Germline assignment: CDR1 SNHLY and CDR2 FYNNEI. This CDR3 region has 17 residues. CDR3 DNA: TGTGCCAGCAGGGGGGACCGAGCGGGAGGGCCGTTAGATGAGCAGTTCTTC. It yields the protein CASRGDRAGGPLDEQFF.

The chain recombines TRBV9 with TRBJ2-1; D perhaps matches TRBD2 (6 bases). The CDR3 totals 16 residues. The germline V gene has CDR1 SGDLS and CDR2 YYNGEE. V dropped 3 bases and J dropped 5 bases, with 18 bases sitting between them. CDR3 in amino acids: CASSALAGTDHNEQFF. The CDR3 bases are TGTGCCAGCAGCGCTTTGGCCGGGACTGATCACAATGAGCAGTTCTTC.

This clone occurred once. The chain employs TRBV7-9 and TRBJ1-4; 9 nucleotides line up with TRBD1. This CDR3 has 15 amino acids. V gave up 5 bases and J gave up 3 bases; unmatched junction bases: 4. Germline V lookup: CDR1 SEHNR, CDR2 FQNEAQ (reference sequence). CDR3 coding DNA: TGTGCCAGCAGCCAGACAGGGGGGGCTAATGAAAAACTGTTTTTT. Amino acid sequence: CASSQTGGANEKLFF.

The chain carries TRBV2 and TRBJ1-1; TRBD1 matches 8 bases. Trimming took 1 base from V and 10 from J; bases not matched to a gene: 8. In germline, CDR1 is SNHLY, CDR2 FYNNEI. CDR3 length: 14 amino acids. CDR3 sequence: CASSEGTGNLVAFF. Here the CDR3 DNA reads TGTGCCAGCAGTGAAGGGACAGGGAATTTGGTAGCTTTCTTT.

The chain joins TRBV12-3 or TRBV12-4 to TRBJ1-6; tentative D call: TRBD1 (6 bases). This CDR3 region has 13 residues. The V end lost 3 bases, the J end lost 10 bases, and 10 bases lay between the germline ends. DNA of the CDR3: TGTGCCAGCAGTTTCGGGGGGCTATCACCCCTCCACTTT. Its translation is CASSFGGLSPLHF.

This chain connects TRBV24-1 to TRBJ2-3, with D unclear. Germline V gives CDR1 KGHDR, CDR2 SFDVKD. The CDR3 is 18 amino acids. Trimming took off 0 bases at V and 2 bases at J, with 17 bases between the two ends. CDR3 amino acids: CATSDLGGRSHSTDTQYF. CDR3 coding DNA: TGTGCCACCAGTGATTTGGGTGGGCGCTCCCATTCCACAGATACGCAGTATTTT.

This clone was observed at least ten times. The rearrangement links TRBV6-2 or TRBV6-3 to TRBJ2-1; 9 bases are a match to TRBD2. Germline assignment: CDR1 MNHEY and CDR2 SVGEGT. The CDR3 is 17 residues long. V lost 0 bases to trimming and J lost 4 bases; unmatched junction nucleotides: 7. The CDR3 nucleotides read TGTGCCAGCAGTTACTCCCCGCCTAGCGGGATTTACAATGAGCAGTTCTTC. Protein product: CASSYSPPSGIYNEQFF.

This rearrangement joins TRBV28 to TRBJ2-7; TRBD2 matches 11 bases. J gave up 3 bases and V 6 bases, and 4 bases lay outside the gene matches. The germline V gene encodes CDR1 MDHEN and CDR2 SYDVKM. The CDR3 is made up of 14 amino acids. The CDR3 is CASSTSGSFYEQYF. DNA for the CDR3: TGTGCCAGCAGCACTAGCGGGAGTTTCTACGAGCAGTACTTC.

The V call is TRBV25-1, the J call TRBJ2-1; 11 bases map to TRBD2. Germline loops: CDR1 MGHDK, CDR2 SYGVNS. CDR3 length equals 17 residues. The J segment lost 1 base and the V segment lost 6 bases, leaving 8 bases of the junction unmatched. The CDR3 protein is CASRGLAGGGSYNEQFF. CDR3 in DNA: TGTGCCAGCAGGGGCCTAGCGGGAGGTGGGTCCTACAATGAGCAGTTCTTC.

This clone was recorded only once. The chain is built from TRBV7-6 and TRBJ2-7; a weak D match, TRBD1 (6 bases). V was cut by 5 bases and J by 7 bases, with 15 bases left in between. Germline-derived CDR1 and CDR2 are SGHVS and FNYEAQ. The CDR3 has 13 amino acids. The CDR3 loop reads CASSASRGGEQYF. CDR3 DNA: TGTGCCAGCAGCGCCTCCAGGGGTGGGGAGCAGTACTTC.

The table lists this clone with a few counts. The rearrangement uses TRBV11-2 and TRBJ2-1; possible D gene TRBD2, 6 bases. V was cut by 1 base and J by 4 bases, with 11 bases left in between. Germline V gene lookup returns CDR1 SGHAT and CDR2 FQNNGV. The CDR3 is made up of 15 amino acids. The CDR3 DNA reads as TGTGCCAGCAGCTTAGGACTAGAGCCGTACAATGAGCAGTTCTTC. The encoded protein is CASSLGLEPYNEQFF. Full variable domain (rest looked up from reference TRBV11-2 and TRBJ2-1): EAGVAQSPRYKIIEKRQSVAFWCNPISGHATLYWYQQILGQGPKLLIQFQNNGVVDDSQLPKDRFSAERLKGVDSTLKIQPAKLEDSAVYLCASSLGLEPYNEQFFGPGTRLTVL.

The chain joins TRBV3-1 (or the pseudogene TRBV3-2) to TRBJ2-3, with 14 bases identical to TRBD2. CDR1 LGHDT and CDR2 YNNKEL come from the germline V gene (reference sequence). Trimming at V came to 4 bases and at J to 4 bases, leaving 4 bases not matched to a gene. The CDR3 consists of 16 residues. The CDR3 DNA reads TGTGCCAGCAGCCCCGGGACTAGCGGGAGCCCAGATACGCAGTATTTT. Protein sequence: CASSPGTSGSPDTQYF.

This chain uses TRBV5-6 with TRBJ2-1, with D unresolved. Trimming stripped 0 bases from V and 6 bases from J, with 13 bases between. This CDR3 region has 15 residues. Per germline, CDR1 SGHDT and CDR2 YYEEEE. CDR3 sequence (DNA): TGTGCCAGCAGCTTGGGGCGGCTAGTCTTCAATGAGCAGTTCTTC. It translates to CASSLGRLVFNEQFF.

The chain combines TRBV18 with TRBJ2-5; 8 positions match TRBD1. Germline V gene lookup returns CDR1 KGHSH and CDR2 LQKENI. The V and J ends lost 5 bases and 3 bases, in that order; junction bases with no gene match: 8. The CDR3 loop spans 15 amino acids. The CDR3 sequence is CASSNKGQAEETQYF. The CDR3 DNA reads TGTGCCAGCTCAAACAAGGGACAGGCCGAAGAGACCCAGTACTTC.

Points on this clone: A read error is likely, as this CDR3 ends without the conserved phenylalanine or tryptophan. The DNA is omitted, as the CDR3 cannot be located on it reliably, and the CDR3 follows TCRdb's listing. The chain has TRBV5-6 and TRBJ1-2; the table names TRBD1, a call not compared with the DNA. Termini included, the CDR3 measures 13 amino acids. Germline-derived CDR1 and CDR2 are SGHDT and YYEEEE. CDR3 residues: CASSLFGTGEFLS.

The genes are TRBV3-1 (or the pseudogene TRBV3-2) and TRBJ2-7; the match to TRBD1 covers 7 bases. With 2 bases clipped from V and 5 bases from J, the junction kept 6 bases outside the gene matches. The CDR3 loop spans 14 amino acids. Germline CDR1 reads LGHDT; CDR2 reads YNNKEL (reference sequence). The CDR3 reads CASSQLQGLDEQYF. CDR3 nucleotide sequence: TGTGCCAGCAGCCAATTACAGGGGCTGGACGAGCAGTACTTC.

This chain uses TRBV5-1 with TRBJ1-2, with 9 bases matching TRBD1. Germline V gene data show CDR1 as SGHRS and CDR2 as YFSETQ. V shed 4 bases, J shed 6 bases, and the junction held 4 bases outside the gene matches. The CDR3 contains 13 residues. The DNA of the CDR3 is TGCGCCAGCAGCATGACAGGGGGGGATGGCTACACCTTC. Translation: CASSMTGGDGYTF.

The J gene is TRBJ2-7, the V gene TRBV5-1, with TRBD2 matching over 11 bases. Looked up from germline, CDR1 is SGHRS and CDR2 is YFSETQ. Trimming removed 2 bases from V and 3 bases from J; junction bases left unmatched: 4. There are 15 residues in the CDR3. The CDR3 nucleotides are TGCGCCAGCAGCTTAGGGACTAGCGGACTCTACGAGCAGTACTTC. This sequence encodes CASSLGTSGLYEQYF.

The chain is built from TRBV6-2 or TRBV6-3 and TRBJ2-5, with TRBD1 identical over 9 bases. The germline V gene encodes CDR1 MNHEY and CDR2 SVGEGT. The V and J ends lost 2 bases and 5 bases, in that order; junction bases with no gene match: 6. The CDR3 loop spans 15 amino acids. CDR3 amino acids: CASSYDRGFRETQYF. In nucleotides, the CDR3 is TGTGCCAGCAGTTACGACAGGGGGTTTCGGGAGACCCAGTACTTC.

The rearrangement joins TRBV30 to TRBJ2-7; tentative D call: TRBD1 (6 bases). The V and J ends lost 0 bases and 4 bases respectively, with 10 bases between them. Germline V gives CDR1 GTSNPN, CDR2 SVGIG (reference sequence). This CDR3 has 13 residues. CDR3 in DNA: TGTGCCTGGAGTGTACAGGGACGGTACGAGCAGTACTTC. Translation: CAWSVQGRYEQYF. Filled out from reference TRBV30 and TRBJ2-7, the complete variable domain reads SQTIHQWPATLVQPVGSPLSLECTVEGTSNPNLYWYRQAAGRGLQLLFYSVGIGQISSEVPQNLSASRPQDRQFILSSKKLLLSDSGFYLCAWSVQGRYEQYFGPGTRLTVT.

The chain is built from TRBV12-3 or TRBV12-4 and TRBJ1-5, with TRBD1 matching 10 bases. This CDR3 spans 12 amino acids. The V segment lost 5 bases and the J segment 11 bases; nucleotides outside the gene matches: 3. The CDR3 region has the DNA TGTGCCAGCAGTCTCGGACAGGGGGCCCAGCATTTT. Its translation: CASSLGQGAQHF.

The DNA of the CDR3 is TGTGCCAGTAGTATGGAGGGGACAGTAACTGGCTACACCTTC. It translates to CASSMEGTVTGYTF. The chain links TRBV19 to TRBJ1-2; 7 bases fit TRBD1. Trimming removed 3 bases from V and 7 bases from J; junction bases left unmatched: 8. This CDR3 has 14 amino acids. Germline V lookup: CDR1 LNHDA, CDR2 SQIVND (reference sequence).

The gene calls are TRBV3-1 (or the pseudogene TRBV3-2) and TRBJ1-4; D ambiguous. Germline loops: CDR1 LGHDT, CDR2 YNNKEL (reference sequence). This CDR3 contains 14 residues. Trimming stripped 4 bases from V and 8 bases from J, with 14 bases between. The CDR3 DNA is TGTGCCAGCAGCCTTGGAGAGGGAAGGGAAAAACTGTTTTTT. It encodes CASSLGEGREKLFF.

The chain has TRBV19 and TRBJ1-3; tentatively, D is TRBD1 (5 bases). V dropped 5 bases and J dropped 2 bases, with 7 bases sitting between them. There are 13 residues in the CDR3. Germline V gene data show CDR1 as LNHDA and CDR2 as SQIVND (reference sequence). CDR3 sequence reads: CASSPGPGNTIYF. DNA for the CDR3: TGTGCCAGTAGTCCAGGGCCTGGAAACACCATATATTTT. The full variable domain, its missing parts supplied by reference TRBV19 and TRBJ1-3, is DGGITQSPKYLFRKEGQNVTLSCEQNLNHDAMYWYRQDPGQGLRLIYYSQIVNDFQKGDIAEGYSVSREKKESFPLTVTSAQKNPTAFYLCASSPGPGNTIYFGEGSWLTVV.

CDR3 DNA: TGTGCCACGAGGGGGCACATAGATAATTCACCCCTCCACTTT. Translation gives CATRGHIDNSPLHF. The V and J genes are TRBV19 and TRBJ1-6; 7 bases match TRBD1. The CDR3 is made up of 14 amino acids. The J segment lost 5 bases and the V segment lost 10 bases, leaving 8 bases of the junction unmatched. From germline, CDR1 is LNHDA and CDR2 SQIVND (reference sequence).